These T cell receptor beta chains were read from a single sample in a study of OX40 agonist ivuxolimab in advanced cancers. Assay used: immunoSEQ multiplex PCR; TCRdb lists only in-frame clones, some missing. The sample lists tens of thousands of clones, roughly nine tenths seen once, with 1.1% in the top ten. The sequences come from CD4+ or CD8+ T cells sorted from blood, collected in a trial of the OX40 agonist ivuxolimab. The source is an adult with an advanced solid tumor such as melanoma, head and neck, liver or kidney cancer. Both conserved end residues are part of each CDR3. Each record gives: V gene, clone size, D gene, J gene, CDR3 protein, CDR3 DNA. The D gene is left open where the match is weak. Size is omitted from some rows. Given values are once, few, many or a class for expanded clones.

>TRBV7-8|once|TRBD1|TRBJ1-5
CASSLAGGGNSNQPQHF
TGTGCCAGCAGCTTAGCGGGAGGGGGCAATAGCAATCAGCCCCAGCATTTT
>TRBV5-1|NA|TRBD1|TRBJ2-2
CASRRDRNTGELFF
TGCGCCAGCAGGAGGGACAGGAACACCGGGGAGCTGTTTTTT
>TRBV9|NA|NA|TRBJ1-2
CASSVEVANYGYTF
TGTGCCAGCAGCGTAGAGGTCGCTAACTATGGCTACACCTTC
>TRBV5-1|NA|NA|TRBJ2-7
CASSQGVGVREQYF
TGCGCCAGCAGTCAAGGGGTCGGGGTACGTGAGCAGTACTTC
>TRBV9|NA|TRBD1|TRBJ2-7
CASSVAPGQGYEQYF
TGTGCCAGCAGCGTAGCGCCGGGACAGGGCTACGAGCAGTACTTC
>TRBV9|NA|NA|TRBJ1-4
CASSVDVGMGEKLFF
TGTGCCAGCAGCGTAGATGTGGGGATGGGCGAAAAACTGTTTTTT
>TRBV5-6|NA|NA|TRBJ2-5
CASSLASTETQYF
TGTGCCAGCAGCTTGGCATCCACGGAGACCCAGTACTTC
>TRBV7-2|NA|NA|TRBJ2-4
CASSGQQGNIQYF
TGTGCCAGCAGCGGCCAGCAGGGAAACATTCAGTACTTC
>TRBV9|NA|NA|TRBJ2-2
CASSVAEGELFF
TGTGCCAGCAGCGTAGCGGAGGGGGAGCTGTTTTTT
>TRBV5-4|NA|TRBD1|TRBJ1-2
CASSSDQGAGGYTF
TGTGCCAGCAGCTCAGATCAGGGGGCGGGAGGCTACACCTTC
>TRBV6-6|NA|NA|TRBJ1-4
CASAKKGTNEKLFF
TGTGCCAGTGCCAAGAAGGGAACTAATGAAAAACTGTTTTTT
>TRBV2|NA|NA|TRBJ2-1
CASKNRDGNNEQFF
TGTGCCAGCAAAAACCGGGACGGAAACAATGAGCAGTTCTTC
>TRBV19|NA|NA|TRBJ2-7
CASSTNAVPTHSYEQYF
TGTGCCAGTAGTACGAACGCCGTCCCAACTCATTCCTACGAGCAGTACTTC
>TRBV27|few|TRBD1|TRBJ2-4
CASSLSGQGGWSKNIQYF
TGTGCCAGCAGTTTATCCGGACAGGGGGGTTGGTCCAAAAACATTCAGTACTTC
>TRBV5-1|NA|TRBD1|TRBJ1-2
CASSLVTGMIGYTF
TGCGCCAGCAGCTTGGTGACAGGGATGATTGGCTACACCTTC
>TRBV11-1|NA|NA|TRBJ1-4
CASSNGGSNEKLFF
TGTGCCAGCAGCAACGGGGGGAGTAATGAAAAACTGTTTTTT
>TRBV5-4|NA|NA|TRBJ2-5
CASSLNTDAIKTQYF
TGTGCCAGCAGCTTGAATACCGATGCTATCAAGACCCAGTACTTC
>TRBV5-4|NA|TRBD1|TRBJ1-3
CASRPDPTDRAGNTIYF
TGTGCCAGCAGGCCCGACCCCACGGACAGGGCTGGAAACACCATATATTTT
>TRBV6-1|once|TRBD1|TRBJ1-2
CASSERTGREGYTF
TGTGCCAGCAGTGAAAGGACAGGGAGGGAGGGCTACACCTTC
>TRBV4-1|NA|NA|TRBJ1-1
CASSQGYMNTEAFF
TGCGCCAGCAGCCAAGGGTACATGAACACTGAAGCTTTCTTT
>TRBV7-9|NA|TRBD2|TRBJ2-7
CASTPSGDYEQYF
TGTGCCAGCACCCCCAGCGGGGACTACGAGCAGTACTTC
>TRBV10-3|NA|TRBD1|TRBJ2-6
CATEPGQGSGANVLTF
TGTGCCACCGAACCGGGACAGGGATCTGGGGCCAACGTCCTGACTTTC
>TRBV10-3|few|TRBD1|TRBJ2-5
CAIRPTGIETQYF
TGTGCCATCAGGCCGACAGGGATAGAGACCCAGTACTTC
>TRBV6-5|NA|NA|TRBJ1-2
CASSTYRDVSYGYTF
TGTGCCAGCAGTACGTACCGGGACGTCAGCTATGGCTACACCTTC
>TRBV6-5|NA|NA|TRBJ2-5
CASLGGHETQYF
TGTGCCAGCCTTGGGGGCCATGAGACCCAGTACTTC
>TRBV5-8|once|NA|TRBJ1-5
CASSPALNQPQHF
TGTGCCAGCAGCCCGGCGCTGAATCAGCCCCAGCATTTT
>TRBV6-5|once|NA|TRBJ1-2
CASSPLQAGYDGYTF
TGTGCCAGCAGCCCTTTGCAGGCGGGATATGACGGCTACACCTTC